This passage covers 19 T cell receptor beta chains from one sample sequenced in a study of human T cells and chemical hapten exposure. Time point meaning: patch test 1, 2 weeks after DPC sensitization. Described treatment: therapeutic diphenylcyclopropenone sensitization with weekly scalp DPC. TCRdb used MiXCR to reprocess the RACE reads, holding one entry per CDR3 protein. The repertoire holds approximately 400,000 distinct CDR3 sequences, with approximately 5.1% as singletons. Sequenced here: whole blood, sampled in connection with sensitization to the hapten diphenylcyclopropenone (DPC). The receptor source for this set is a woman aged 50 to 60 with alopecia areata. Some clones in this sample may be carry-over from other donors' samples.

The chain recombines TRBV29-1 with TRBJ2-1; 7 bases align to TRBD2. Germline CDR1 SQVTM, CDR2 ANQGSEA. V was pared by 2 bases and J by 12 bases, with 10 bases of the junction left unmatched. The length of the CDR3 is 13 residues. The CDR3 is CSVETGLSEVQFF. CDR3 DNA: TGCAGCGTTGAAACGGGACTATCAGAAGTGCAGTTCTTC.

The rearrangement links TRBV7-9 to TRBJ2-5, with 7 bases lining up with TRBD1. CDR3 length: 14 residues. CDR1 is SEHNR, CDR2 FQNEAQ, per germline (reference sequence). Germline trimming cut 5 bases from V and 1 base from J; bases unmatched to any gene: 4. The CDR3 loop reads CASSPWDSQETQYF. The DNA for the CDR3 is TGTGCCAGCAGCCCGTGGGACAGCCAAGAGACCCAGTACTTC.

The chain employs TRBV28 and TRBJ1-5; no firm D call. In germline, CDR1 is MDHEN, CDR2 SYDVKM. Trimming removed 6 bases from V and 4 bases from J, with 16 bases in between. The CDR3 has 15 amino acids. CDR3 coding DNA: TGTGCCAGCAGCCCGACACTTGGGATAAATCAGCCCCAGCATTTT. Translation: CASSPTLGINQPQHF. Using reference TRBV28 and TRBJ1-5 for the parts outside the CDR3, the full variable domain is DVKVTQSSRYLVKRTGEKVFLECVQDMDHENMFWYRQDPGLGLRLIYFSYDVKMKEKGDIPEGYSVSREKKERFSLILESASTNQTSMYLCASSPTLGINQPQHFGDGTRLSIL.

Ten or more counts support this clonotype. The chain links TRBV29-1 to TRBJ2-7; the D gene could be TRBD1 or TRBD2 (5 bases each). The CDR3 extends over 14 amino acids. CDR1 is SQVTM, CDR2 ANQGSEA, per germline. V lost 5 bases and J lost 0, with 14 bases in between. The CDR3 DNA reads TGCAGCGTTTCGGGGCACAGAAGCTCCTACGAGCAGTACTTC. Translating gives CSVSGHRSSYEQYF.

This clonotype was seen more than once but under ten times. The chain is built from TRBV3-1 and TRBJ2-3; the match to TRBD2 covers 8 bases. There are 15 residues in the CDR3. Germline values: CDR1 LGHDT, CDR2 YNNKEL (reference sequence). V dropped 0 bases and J dropped 5; count of bases not matched to a gene: 4. The CDR3 is CASSQEGTRGDTQYF. CDR3 nucleotides: TGTGCCAGCAGCCAAGAAGGGACTAGAGGAGATACGCAGTATTTT.

This chain uses TRBV11-3 with TRBJ2-3; 8 nucleotides match TRBD2. The germline gives CDR1 SGHNT, CDR2 YENEEA. This CDR3 region has 18 residues. The J segment lost 2 bases and the V segment lost 4 bases, leaving 14 bases of the junction unmatched. CDR3 DNA: TGTGCCAGCAGCTCCCTTCCTGAAACTAGCGGTTACACAGATACGCAGTATTTT. Amino acid sequence: CASSSLPETSGYTDTQYF.

This chain links TRBV25-1 with TRBJ1-2, with D possibly TRBD1 on 5 matching bases. CDR1 is MGHDK, CDR2 SYGVNS, per germline. The CDR3 spans 16 residues. V lost 0 bases to trimming and J lost 4 bases, with 15 bases between them. CDR3 in amino acids: CASSEYRADTSYGYTF. For the CDR3, the DNA is TGTGCCAGCAGTGAATATAGGGCGGACACCTCCTATGGCTACACCTTC.

This clonotype was seen more than once but under ten times. The chain carries TRBV29-1 and TRBJ1-1, with 8 bases lining up with TRBD1. V dropped 5 bases and J dropped 4; count of bases not matched to a gene: 3. Germline lookup yields CDR1 SQVTM and CDR2 ANQGSEA. The CDR3 runs to 12 residues. CDR3 nucleotides: TGCAGCGTTAGAGACAGGGGCACTGAAGCTTTCTTT. The encoded protein is CSVRDRGTEAFF. Full variable domain (missing parts from reference TRBV29-1 and TRBJ1-1): SAVISQKPSRDICQRGTSLTIQCQVDSQVTMMFWYRQQPGQSLTLIATANQGSEATYESGFVIDKFPISRPNLTFSTLTVSNMSPEDSSIYLCSVRDRGTEAFFGQGTRLTVV.

The chain recombines TRBV7-9 with TRBJ2-1; D ambiguous. This CDR3 comprises 15 residues. V dropped 2 bases and J dropped 4 bases, with 12 bases sitting between them. CDR1 and CDR2 from the germline V gene are SEHNR and FQNEAQ (reference sequence). The CDR3 DNA reads as TGTGCCAGCAGCTTATCCCACTCCCCTTACAATGAGCAGTTCTTC. Encoded protein: CASSLSHSPYNEQFF.

The J gene is TRBJ2-1, the V gene TRBV6-2 or TRBV6-3; D is ambiguous. The CDR3 contains 14 residues. V lost 5 bases and J lost 0, with 8 bases in between. Germline CDR1 is MNHEY and CDR2 is SVGEGT. The CDR3 is CASSIPSSYNEQFF. CDR3 sequence (DNA): TGTGCCAGCAGTATACCGAGCTCCTACAATGAGCAGTTCTTC.

In its sample, this clonotype was seen many times. J is TRBJ2-3 and V is TRBV10-3; 14 nucleotides agree with TRBD2. CDR3 length equals 19 residues. Germline CDR1 and CDR2: ENHRY and SYGVKD. V lost 7 bases and J lost 1; bases outside the gene matches: 13. CDR3: CAIKKTSGGAEPGTDTQYF. The DNA for the CDR3 is TGTGCCATCAAGAAGACTAGCGGGGGGGCCGAGCCCGGCACAGATACGCAGTATTTT.

This clonotype was recorded a few times. The chain combines TRBV12-3 or TRBV12-4 with TRBJ1-3; no clear D gene. This CDR3 spans 15 amino acids. Trimming shortened V by 1 base and J by 0 bases, and 7 bases separated the two germline ends. In DNA form, the CDR3 reads TGTGCCAGCAGTTTAGAGTTCCGCTCTGGAAACACCATATATTTT. It translates to CASSLEFRSGNTIYF.

This clonotype has more than one count but fewer than ten. This sequence joins TRBV7-8 and TRBJ1-5; possibly TRBD1 for D (5 bases). The V end was cut by 4 bases, the J end by 4 bases, with 14 bases between. This CDR3 region has 15 residues. Germline CDR1 is SGHVS and CDR2 is FQNEAQ. CDR3 nucleotide sequence: TGTGCCAGCAGCTCCCTCCGGGGGACGAATCAGCCCCAGCATTTT. Its translation: CASSSLRGTNQPQHF.

This clonotype was observed at least ten times. The genes are TRBV7-6 and TRBJ2-6; 9 positions agree with TRBD1. The J segment lost 6 bases and the V segment lost 6 bases, leaving 6 bases of the junction unmatched. The CDR3 spans 15 residues. Germline V CDR1 and CDR2: SGHVS, FNYEAQ. CDR3 protein: CASSSTGGEANVLTF. The CDR3 DNA reads as TGTGCCAGCAGTTCAACAGGGGGCGAGGCCAACGTCCTGACTTTC.

This clonotype came up many times. CDR3 coding DNA: TGTGCCACCAGCGCGACAGGGGGGAATTCACCCCTCCACTTT. Encoded protein: CATSATGGNSPLHF. The genes are TRBV15 and TRBJ1-6; TRBD1 agrees at 9 bases. Germline lookup yields CDR1 LNHNV and CDR2 YYDKDF (reference sequence). The V and J ends lost 5 bases and 7 bases, in that order; junction bases with no gene match: 3. The CDR3 totals 14 residues. Using reference TRBV15 and TRBJ1-6 for the parts outside the CDR3, the full variable domain is DAMVIQNPRYQVTQFGKPVTLSCSQTLNHNVMYWYQQKSSQAPKLLFHYYDKDFNNEADTPDNFQSRRPNTSFCFLDIRSPGLGDTAMYLCATSATGGNSPLHFGNGTRLTVT.

This clonotype came up a few times. V and J are TRBV12-3 or TRBV12-4 and TRBJ2-1, with 8 bases fitting TRBD1. Losses at the gene ends were 0 bases for V and 15 bases for J; bases not matched to a gene: 7. The CDR3 extends over 13 amino acids. The CDR3 sequence: CASSLAEATGGFF. In DNA form, the CDR3 reads TGTGCCAGCAGTTTAGCGGAGGCCACAGGGGGGTTCTTC.

Many counts were recorded for this clonotype. V and J are TRBV10-3 and TRBJ1-1, with D perhaps TRBD1 (5 bases). The germline CDR1 and CDR2 sequences are ENHRY and SYGVKD. The V end lost 0 bases, the J end lost 7 bases, and 15 bases lay between the germline ends. CDR3 length: 15 residues. In nucleotides, the CDR3 is TGTGCCATCAGTGAGTCGGGAAGGGGACGCGGTGAAGCTTTCTTT. It specifies CAISESGRGRGEAFF.

Written as DNA, the CDR3 is TGCGCCAGCAGCCAAGATATAACCCTAAATCAGCCCCAGCATTTT. Protein: CASSQDITLNQPQHF. This chain links TRBV4-1 with TRBJ1-5, with D unclear. Trimming left V 0 bases short and J 4 bases short, with 10 bases between. CDR1 and CDR2 (germline): MGHRA, YSYEKL. CDR3 length: 15 residues.

The chain is built from TRBV10-1 and TRBJ2-1; D is unclear. The length of the CDR3 is 15 residues. From germline, CDR1 is WNHNN and CDR2 SYGVQD (reference sequence). Trimming took off 2 bases at V and 0 bases at J, with 8 bases between the two ends. CDR3 residues: CASSESEASYNEQFF. DNA for the CDR3: TGCGCCAGCAGTGAGAGTGAGGCCTCCTACAATGAGCAGTTCTTC.